A selection of T cell receptor beta chains follows, all from one sample in a study of OX40 agonist ivuxolimab in advanced cancers. Only in-frame clones appear in the TCRdb table, and some are missing; sequencing was by immunoSEQ multiplex PCR. There are approximately 78,000 clones in the sample; about 85% occur only once, and around 0.96% lies in the top ten. This specimen was CD4+ or CD8+ T cells sorted from blood, taken in a trial of the OX40 agonist ivuxolimab. These receptors were obtained from an adult with an advanced solid tumor such as melanoma, head and neck, liver or kidney cancer. Each CDR3 is given with its conserved first and last residue. D genes are given only for firm matches. The size of a clone is reported for some rows only, either as once, few or many, or as a class for expanded clones.

clone size: NA; V gene: TRBV19; D gene: TRBD2; J gene: TRBJ2-3; CDR3 protein: CASSMVQRGGRDTQYF; CDR3 DNA: TGTGCCAGTAGTATGGTCCAGCGGGGGGGCCGCGATACGCAGTATTTT
clone size: NA; V gene: TRBV10-2; D gene: TRBD1; J gene: TRBJ2-7; CDR3 protein: CASSGATGPEQYF; CDR3 DNA: TGCGCCAGCAGCGGGGCGACAGGGCCCGAGCAGTACTTC
clone size: NA; V gene: TRBV19; D gene: NA; J gene: TRBJ1-2; CDR3 protein: CASRARGLEHGYTF; CDR3 DNA: TGTGCCAGTAGAGCTAGGGGACTCGAACATGGCTACACCTTC
clone size: NA; V gene: TRBV6-1; D gene: TRBD1; J gene: TRBJ2-7; CDR3 protein: CASSQNWDSYEQYF; CDR3 DNA: TGTGCCAGCAGCCAAAATTGGGACAGCTACGAGCAGTACTTC
clone size: NA; V gene: TRBV19; D gene: TRBD1; J gene: TRBJ1-6; CDR3 protein: CASSKAPRGTNNSPLHF; CDR3 DNA: TGTGCCAGTAGTAAAGCCCCCAGGGGGACGAATAATTCACCCCTCCACTTT
clone size: once; V gene: TRBV6-6; D gene: TRBD2; J gene: TRBJ2-1; CDR3 protein: CASSYPKAGGFNEQFF; CDR3 DNA: TGTGCCAGCAGTTACCCTAAAGCGGGAGGGTTCAATGAGCAGTTCTTC
clone size: NA; V gene: TRBV5-1; D gene: NA; J gene: TRBJ1-5; CDR3 protein: CASKIGPGRNQPQHF; CDR3 DNA: TGCGCCAGCAAGATCGGCCCAGGTCGAAATCAGCCCCAGCATTTT
clone size: NA; V gene: TRBV19; D gene: NA; J gene: TRBJ2-7; CDR3 protein: CASSPGWRGLYEQYF; CDR3 DNA: TGTGCCAGTAGTCCCGGTTGGAGGGGGCTCTACGAGCAGTACTTC
clone size: few; V gene: TRBV19; D gene: NA; J gene: TRBJ2-4; CDR3 protein: CASSIRGLGNIQYF; CDR3 DNA: TGTGCCAGTAGTATACGAGGGCTCGGGAACATTCAGTACTTC
clone size: NA; V gene: TRBV11-3; D gene: NA; J gene: TRBJ1-4; CDR3 protein: CASSLDHRLNEKLFF; CDR3 DNA: TGTGCCAGCAGCTTAGATCACCGCCTCAATGAAAAACTGTTTTTT
clone size: NA; V gene: TRBV6-5; D gene: NA; J gene: TRBJ1-2; CDR3 protein: CASRGESPRYYGYTF; CDR3 DNA: TGTGCCAGCAGGGGGGAGTCCCCTCGATACTATGGCTACACCTTC
clone size: NA; V gene: TRBV30; D gene: NA; J gene: TRBJ2-3; CDR3 protein: CAWNLGTDTQYF; CDR3 DNA: TGTGCCTGGAATCTCGGTACAGATACGCAGTATTTT
clone size: NA; V gene: TRBV6-5; D gene: NA; J gene: TRBJ2-7; CDR3 protein: CASSYSNAPSVYEQYF; CDR3 DNA: TGTGCCAGCAGTTACTCGAATGCGCCCTCCGTCTACGAGCAGTACTTC
clone size: NA; V gene: TRBV18; D gene: TRBD1; J gene: TRBJ2-5; CDR3 protein: CASSWTGAEETQYF; CDR3 DNA: TGTGCCAGCTCATGGACAGGAGCAGAAGAGACCCAGTACTTC
clone size: NA; V gene: TRBV6-1; D gene: NA; J gene: TRBJ2-6; CDR3 protein: CASSEEVSGANVLTF; CDR3 DNA: TGTGCCAGCAGTGAAGAGGTTTCTGGGGCCAACGTCCTGACTTTC
clone size: NA; V gene: TRBV5-8; D gene: TRBD1; J gene: TRBJ1-5; CDR3 protein: CASSPPTGRNQPQHF; CDR3 DNA: TGTGCCAGCAGCCCGCCGACAGGGAGGAATCAGCCCCAGCATTTT
clone size: NA; V gene: TRBV25-1; D gene: NA; J gene: TRBJ1-1; CDR3 protein: CASSESRTEAFF; CDR3 DNA: TGTGCCAGCAGTGAATCTCGCACTGAAGCTTTCTTT
clone size: NA; V gene: TRBV11-2; D gene: NA; J gene: TRBJ1-3; CDR3 protein: CASTPGPGNTIYF; CDR3 DNA: TGTGCCAGCACCCCCGGGCCTGGAAACACCATATATTTT
clone size: NA; V gene: TRBV7-8; D gene: NA; J gene: TRBJ2-1; CDR3 protein: CASSYDRYNEQFF; CDR3 DNA: TGTGCCAGCAGCTACGACAGGTACAATGAGCAGTTCTTC
clone size: NA; V gene: TRBV2; D gene: TRBD1; J gene: TRBJ1-2; CDR3 protein: CATSRDRELYTF; CDR3 DNA: TGTGCGACGTCCCGGGACAGGGAACTGTACACCTTC
clone size: NA; V gene: TRBV5-6; D gene: NA; J gene: TRBJ1-1; CDR3 protein: CASSSPTGRAEAFF; CDR3 DNA: TGTGCCAGCAGCTCCCCGACAGGTAGGGCTGAAGCTTTCTTT
clone size: NA; V gene: TRBV7-2; D gene: TRBD2; J gene: TRBJ2-3; CDR3 protein: CASSQGLGLAGGKTNTQYF; CDR3 DNA: TGTGCCAGCAGCCAAGGCCTAGGGCTAGCGGGAGGGAAAACTAATACGCAGTATTTT
clone size: NA; V gene: TRBV15; D gene: NA; J gene: TRBJ2-7; CDR3 protein: CATSRGGIYEQYF; CDR3 DNA: TGTGCCACCAGCAGAGGCGGAATCTACGAGCAGTACTTC
clone size: NA; V gene: TRBV10-3; D gene: TRBD1; J gene: TRBJ2-5; CDR3 protein: CAIRSGQGSVETQYF; CDR3 DNA: TGTGCCATCAGATCGGGACAGGGGAGTGTGGAGACCCAGTACTTC
clone size: once; V gene: TRBV5-1; D gene: NA; J gene: TRBJ2-7; CDR3 protein: CASSLVGTFYEQYF; CDR3 DNA: TGCGCCAGCAGCTTGGTTGGGACCTTTTACGAGCAGTACTTC
clone size: NA; V gene: TRBV5-6; D gene: NA; J gene: TRBJ2-6; CDR3 protein: CASITLGGANVLTF; CDR3 DNA: TGTGCCAGCATAACACTGGGAGGGGCCAACGTCCTGACTTTC
clone size: NA; V gene: TRBV11-1; D gene: NA; J gene: TRBJ2-2; CDR3 protein: CASSPLDAGGPWELFF; CDR3 DNA: TGTGCCAGCAGCCCCCTGGATGCCGGGGGCCCATGGGAGCTGTTTTTT
clone size: NA; V gene: TRBV13; D gene: NA; J gene: TRBJ2-7; CDR3 protein: CASSSLEGEGNEQYF; CDR3 DNA: TGTGCCAGCAGCTCCCTCGAGGGGGAGGGCAACGAGCAGTACTTC
clone size: NA; V gene: TRBV10-2; D gene: NA; J gene: TRBJ2-7; CDR3 protein: CASSLVYEQYF; CDR3 DNA: TGCGCCAGCAGTCTAGTCTACGAGCAGTACTTC
clone size: NA; V gene: TRBV14; D gene: TRBD2; J gene: TRBJ2-1; CDR3 protein: CASSPGLAGSYYNEQFF; CDR3 DNA: TGTGCCAGCAGCCCGGGACTAGCGGGGTCATACTACAATGAGCAGTTCTTC
clone size: once; V gene: TRBV27; D gene: NA; J gene: TRBJ2-4; CDR3 protein: CASSLSVVRGSGNIQYF; CDR3 DNA: TGTGCCAGCAGTTTATCGGTCGTTCGGGGGTCGGGAAACATTCAGTACTTC
clone size: NA; V gene: TRBV5-4; D gene: TRBD2; J gene: TRBJ2-7; CDR3 protein: CASSFREGLTEQYF; CDR3 DNA: TGTGCCAGCAGCTTTCGGGAGGGCCTGACCGAGCAGTACTTC
clone size: NA; V gene: TRBV18; D gene: NA; J gene: TRBJ2-2; CDR3 protein: CASSPQGQITGELFF; CDR3 DNA: TGTGCCAGCTCACCACAGGGGCAGATCACCGGGGAGCTGTTTTTT
clone size: NA; V gene: TRBV28; D gene: NA; J gene: TRBJ1-4; CDR3 protein: CASSFGAINEKLFF; CDR3 DNA: TGTGCCAGCAGTTTCGGGGCCATTAATGAAAAACTGTTTTTT
clone size: once; V gene: TRBV28; D gene: TRBD2; J gene: TRBJ2-1; CDR3 protein: CASSPGLAGNNEQFF; CDR3 DNA: TGTGCCAGCAGTCCGGGACTAGCGGGAAACAATGAGCAGTTCTTC
clone size: NA; V gene: TRBV10-3; D gene: NA; J gene: TRBJ2-2; CDR3 protein: CAISPGGTGELFF; CDR3 DNA: TGTGCCATCAGTCCAGGCGGTACCGGGGAGCTGTTTTTT
clone size: NA; V gene: TRBV20-1; D gene: NA; J gene: TRBJ2-7; CDR3 protein: CSIAPYEQYF; CDR3 DNA: TGCAGTATCGCCCCCTACGAGCAGTACTTC
clone size: NA; V gene: TRBV19; D gene: NA; J gene: TRBJ2-1; CDR3 protein: CASRLDSTYSYNEQFF; CDR3 DNA: TGTGCCAGTAGGCTGGACAGTACCTACTCCTACAATGAGCAGTTCTTC
clone size: NA; V gene: TRBV9; D gene: NA; J gene: TRBJ2-2; CDR3 protein: CASSVGQGGTGELFF; CDR3 DNA: TGTGCCAGCAGCGTAGGGCAGGGGGGCACCGGGGAGCTGTTTTTT
clone size: NA; V gene: TRBV19; D gene: NA; J gene: TRBJ1-3; CDR3 protein: CASSGGPYSGNTIYF; CDR3 DNA: TGTGCCAGTAGTGGTGGACCCTACTCTGGAAACACCATATATTTT
clone size: few; V gene: TRBV21-1; D gene: NA; J gene: TRBJ1-3; CDR3 protein: CASSKEDRASGNTIYF; CDR3 DNA: TGTGCCAGCAGCAAAGAGGACAGGGCCTCTGGAAACACCATATATTTT
clone size: NA; V gene: TRBV7-2; D gene: TRBD2; J gene: TRBJ2-3; CDR3 protein: CASSFVLAGGADTQYF; CDR3 DNA: TGTGCCAGCAGCTTTGTGTTAGCGGGGGGGGCGGATACGCAGTATTTT
clone size: NA; V gene: TRBV6-1; D gene: NA; J gene: TRBJ1-3; CDR3 protein: CASSGLLSGNTIYF; CDR3 DNA: TGTGCCAGCAGTGGACTGCTCTCTGGAAACACCATATATTTT
clone size: NA; V gene: TRBV10-3; D gene: NA; J gene: TRBJ2-7; CDR3 protein: CAISDLGNRPYEQYF; CDR3 DNA: TGTGCCATCAGTGACCTGGGAAACCGACCCTACGAGCAGTACTTC
clone size: NA; V gene: TRBV28; D gene: NA; J gene: TRBJ1-1; CDR3 protein: CASSGGGLVTEAFF; CDR3 DNA: TGTGCCAGCAGCGGGGGGGGGCTAGTGACTGAAGCTTTCTTT
clone size: once; V gene: TRBV5-1; D gene: TRBD1; J gene: TRBJ2-5; CDR3 protein: CASSLGATTGGEETQYF; CDR3 DNA: TGCGCCAGCAGCTTGGGGGCGACGACAGGGGGTGAGGAGACCCAGTACTTC
clone size: once; V gene: TRBV11-2; D gene: TRBD2; J gene: TRBJ2-3; CDR3 protein: CASSSRTSGGADTQYF; CDR3 DNA: TGTGCCAGCAGCTCCCGGACTAGCGGGGGCGCAGATACGCAGTATTTT
clone size: NA; V gene: TRBV7-2; D gene: NA; J gene: TRBJ2-1; CDR3 protein: CASSPRESPYNEQFF; CDR3 DNA: TGTGCCAGCAGCCCTCGGGAGTCCCCCTACAATGAGCAGTTCTTC
clone size: once; V gene: TRBV5-1; D gene: NA; J gene: TRBJ2-5; CDR3 protein: CASSPPGTETQYF; CDR3 DNA: TGCGCCAGCAGCCCCCCAGGGACGGAGACCCAGTACTTC
clone size: NA; V gene: TRBV18; D gene: TRBD1; J gene: TRBJ1-2; CDR3 protein: CASSPGQGAYYGYTF; CDR3 DNA: TGTGCCAGCTCACCGGGGCAGGGGGCCTACTATGGCTACACCTTC
clone size: NA; V gene: TRBV5-1; D gene: NA; J gene: TRBJ2-1; CDR3 protein: CASSLGTHNEQFF; CDR3 DNA: TGCGCCAGCAGCTTGGGGACGCACAATGAGCAGTTCTTC
clone size: once; V gene: TRBV7-2; D gene: NA; J gene: TRBJ2-1; CDR3 protein: CASSFAREQFF; CDR3 DNA: TGTGCCAGCAGCTTTGCCCGAGAGCAGTTCTTC
clone size: NA; V gene: TRBV5-1; D gene: NA; J gene: TRBJ1-2; CDR3 protein: CASSFAGSTDYTF; CDR3 DNA: TGCGCCAGCAGCTTTGCAGGGAGTACGGACTACACCTTC
clone size: NA; V gene: TRBV11-2; D gene: NA; J gene: TRBJ2-5; CDR3 protein: CASSSEGGETQYF; CDR3 DNA: TGTGCCAGCAGCTCCGAGGGTGGGGAGACCCAGTACTTC
clone size: NA; V gene: TRBV19; D gene: TRBD2; J gene: TRBJ2-2; CDR3 protein: CASKVLTSMNTGELFF; CDR3 DNA: TGTGCCAGTAAGGTCCTGACTAGCATGAACACCGGGGAGCTGTTTTTT
clone size: NA; V gene: TRBV7-9; D gene: TRBD2; J gene: TRBJ2-3; CDR3 protein: CASSPIRLAGHTQYF; CDR3 DNA: TGTGCCAGCAGCCCCATAAGGCTAGCGGGACATACGCAGTATTTT
clone size: NA; V gene: TRBV5-1; D gene: TRBD1; J gene: TRBJ1-4; CDR3 protein: CASSPDRGDEKLFF; CDR3 DNA: TGCGCCAGCAGCCCCGACAGGGGTGATGAAAAACTGTTTTTT
clone size: NA; V gene: TRBV7-3; D gene: NA; J gene: TRBJ2-5; CDR3 protein: CASSPGLLETQYF; CDR3 DNA: TGTGCCAGCAGCCCGGGACTTCTAGAGACCCAGTACTTC
clone size: once; V gene: TRBV7-2; D gene: NA; J gene: TRBJ2-3; CDR3 protein: CASSTGAAPHTDTQYF; CDR3 DNA: TGTGCCAGCAGCACCGGAGCTGCCCCTCACACAGATACGCAGTATTTT